This record covers a single TCR beta chain. These data originate in a study of T cell changes during pregnancy in multiple sclerosis. Profiled with immunoSEQ multiplex PCR; TCRdb holds only in-frame clones, not every one. The sample consists of tens of thousands of clones, 90% to 95% of them appearing once. This CDR3 region has 14 residues. V was trimmed by 5 bases and J by 5 bases, leaving 16 bases between them. The germline CDR1 and CDR2 sequences are SEHNR and FQNEAQ (reference sequence). Specimen: CD4+ T cells from peripheral blood mononuclear cells, collected in the second trimester of pregnancy. This sequence joins TRBV7-9 and TRBJ2-7, with D perhaps matching TRBD1 (6 bases). The receptor comes from a female donor with multiple sclerosis, enrolled in a pregnancy study. The CDR3 reads CASSRTGTIHEQYF. The DNA for the CDR3 is TGTGCCAGCAGCCGAACCGGGACAATACACGAGCAGTACTTC.